This TCR beta chain was documented in a study of a mutant IDH1 vaccine in newly diagnosed glioma. As to this clone: No antigen is known for it.

Some clones are missing from TCRdb's copy, which holds only in-frame ones; the method was immunoSEQ multiplex PCR. The sample contains over 55,000 clones, roughly 80% of which appear only once. This CDR3 spans 11 amino acids. V was cut by 5 bases and J by 5 bases, with 10 bases left in between. CDR1 and CDR2 from the germline V gene are GTSNPN and SVGIG (reference sequence). Indicated time point: week 35, safety follow-up. Every single dose of the vaccine, 300 ug of mutant IDH1 20-mer peptide, came with topical imiquimod. The rearrangement links TRBV30 to TRBJ2-7; D is perhaps TRBD1 or TRBD2 (5 bases each). The source is a man aged 40-49 years with glioma. This material consisted of PBMCs, taken from a glioma patient whose treatment included an IDH1 peptide vaccine. CDR3 DNA sequence: TGTGCCTGGGGGGACGCCAACGAGCAGTACTTC. Its translation is CAWGDANEQYF.